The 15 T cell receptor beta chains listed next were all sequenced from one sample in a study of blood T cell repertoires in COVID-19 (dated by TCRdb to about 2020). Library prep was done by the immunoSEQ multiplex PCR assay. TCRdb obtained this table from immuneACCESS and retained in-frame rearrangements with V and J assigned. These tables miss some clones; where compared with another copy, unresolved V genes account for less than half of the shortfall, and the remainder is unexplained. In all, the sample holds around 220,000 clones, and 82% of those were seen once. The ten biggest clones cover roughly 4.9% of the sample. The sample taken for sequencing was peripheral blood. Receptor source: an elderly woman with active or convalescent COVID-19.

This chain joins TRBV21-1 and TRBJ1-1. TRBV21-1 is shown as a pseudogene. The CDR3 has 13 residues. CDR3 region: CASSTSLNTEAFF. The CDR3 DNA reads TGTGCCAGCAGCACGTCCTTAAACACTGAAGCTTTCTTT.

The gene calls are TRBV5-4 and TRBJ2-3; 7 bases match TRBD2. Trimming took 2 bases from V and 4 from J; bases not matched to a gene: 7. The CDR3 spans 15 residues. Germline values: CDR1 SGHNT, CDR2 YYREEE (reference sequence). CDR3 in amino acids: CASSFRLAPPDTQYF. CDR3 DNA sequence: TGTGCCAGCAGCTTTAGACTAGCCCCCCCAGATACGCAGTATTTT. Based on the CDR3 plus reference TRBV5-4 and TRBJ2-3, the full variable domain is ETGVTQSPTHLIKTRGQQVTLRCSSQSGHNTVSWYQQALGQGPQFIFQYYREEENGRGNFPPRFSGLQFPNYSSELNVNALELDDSALYLCASSFRLAPPDTQYFGPGTRLTVL.

The CDR3 reads CSYSRRMDTEAFF. The CDR3 region has the DNA TGCAGCTATAGCAGGAGGATGGACACTGAAGCTTTCTTT. V is TRBV29-1 and J is TRBJ1-1; no reliable D call. The CDR3 consists of 13 residues. The germline CDR1 and CDR2 sequences are SQVTM and ANQGSEA. V was pared by 8 bases and J by 3 bases, with 16 bases between.

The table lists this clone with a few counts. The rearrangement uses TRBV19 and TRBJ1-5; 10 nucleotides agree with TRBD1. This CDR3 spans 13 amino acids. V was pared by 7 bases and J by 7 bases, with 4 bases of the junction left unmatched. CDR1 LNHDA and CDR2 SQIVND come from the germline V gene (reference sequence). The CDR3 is CASNDRGLQPQHF. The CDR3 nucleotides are TGTGCCAGTAACGACAGGGGGCTACAGCCCCAGCATTTT.

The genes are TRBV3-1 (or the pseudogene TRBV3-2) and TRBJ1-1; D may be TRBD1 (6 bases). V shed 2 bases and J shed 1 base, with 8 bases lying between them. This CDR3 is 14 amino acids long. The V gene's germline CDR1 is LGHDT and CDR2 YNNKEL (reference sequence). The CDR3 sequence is CASSQTGTNTEAFF. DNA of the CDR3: TGTGCCAGCAGCCAAACAGGGACGAACACTGAAGCTTTCTTT.

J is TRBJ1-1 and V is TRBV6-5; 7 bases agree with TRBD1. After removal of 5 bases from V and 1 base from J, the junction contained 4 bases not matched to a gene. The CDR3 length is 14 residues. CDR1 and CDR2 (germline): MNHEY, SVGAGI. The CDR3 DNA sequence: TGTGCCAGCAGTAGGGCAGGGGGGAACACTGAAGCTTTCTTT. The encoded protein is CASSRAGGNTEAFF.

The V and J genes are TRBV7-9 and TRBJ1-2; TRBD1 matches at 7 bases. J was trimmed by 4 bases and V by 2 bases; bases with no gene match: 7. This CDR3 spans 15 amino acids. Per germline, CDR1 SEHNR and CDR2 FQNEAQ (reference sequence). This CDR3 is CASSLSQGSGYGYTF. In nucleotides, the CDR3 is TGTGCCAGCAGCTTATCACAGGGGTCGGGCTATGGCTACACCTTC.

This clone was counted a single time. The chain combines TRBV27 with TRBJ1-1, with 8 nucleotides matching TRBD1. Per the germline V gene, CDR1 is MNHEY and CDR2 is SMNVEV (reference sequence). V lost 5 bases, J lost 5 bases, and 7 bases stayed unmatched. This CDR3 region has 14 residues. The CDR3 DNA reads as TGTGCCAGCAGTACGGACAGGGACTTGACTGAAGCTTTCTTT. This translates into CASSTDRDLTEAFF.

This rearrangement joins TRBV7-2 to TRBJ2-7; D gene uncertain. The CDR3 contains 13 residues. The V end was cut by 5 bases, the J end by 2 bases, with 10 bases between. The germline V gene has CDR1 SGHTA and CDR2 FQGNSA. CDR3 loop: CASSNRATYEQYF. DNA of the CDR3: TGTGCCAGCAGCAACCGCGCAACCTACGAGCAGTACTTC. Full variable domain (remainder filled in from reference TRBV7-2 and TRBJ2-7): GAGVSQSPSNKVTEKGKDVELRCDPISGHTALYWYRQSLGQGLEFLIYFQGNSAPDKSGLPSDRFSAERTGGSVSTLTIQRTQQEDSAVYLCASSNRATYEQYFGPGTRLTVT.

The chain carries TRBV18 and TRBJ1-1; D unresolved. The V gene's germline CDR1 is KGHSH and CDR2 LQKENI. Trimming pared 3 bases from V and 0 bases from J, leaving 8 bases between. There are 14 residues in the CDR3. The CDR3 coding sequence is TGTGCCAGCTCACCGACTTCTCTGAACACTGAAGCTTTCTTT. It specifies CASSPTSLNTEAFF.

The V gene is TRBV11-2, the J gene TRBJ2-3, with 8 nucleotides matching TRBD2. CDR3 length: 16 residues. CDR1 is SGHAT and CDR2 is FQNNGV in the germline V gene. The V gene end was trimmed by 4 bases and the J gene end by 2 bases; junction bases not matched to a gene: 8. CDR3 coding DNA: TGTGCCAGCAGCTCTCTAAGCGGGAGACACACAGATACGCAGTATTTT. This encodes CASSSLSGRHTDTQYF.

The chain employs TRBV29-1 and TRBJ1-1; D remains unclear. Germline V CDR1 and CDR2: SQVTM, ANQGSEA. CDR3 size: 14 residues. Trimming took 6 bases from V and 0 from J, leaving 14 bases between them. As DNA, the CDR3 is TGCAGCGTCGTTAAGCTTACGGTGAACACTGAAGCTTTCTTT. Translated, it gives CSVVKLTVNTEAFF.

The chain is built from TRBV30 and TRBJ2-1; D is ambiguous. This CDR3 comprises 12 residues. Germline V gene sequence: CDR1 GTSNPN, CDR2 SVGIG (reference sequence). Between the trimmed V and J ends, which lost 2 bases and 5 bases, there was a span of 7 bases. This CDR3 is CAWSRVDNEQFF. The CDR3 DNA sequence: TGTGCCTGGAGTCGGGTGGACAATGAGCAGTTCTTC.

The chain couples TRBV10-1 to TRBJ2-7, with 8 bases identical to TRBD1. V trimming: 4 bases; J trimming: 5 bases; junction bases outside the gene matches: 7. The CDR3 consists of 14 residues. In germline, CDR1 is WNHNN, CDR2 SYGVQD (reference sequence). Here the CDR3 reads CASSGYRGSHEQYF. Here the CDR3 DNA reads TGCGCCAGCAGTGGCTACAGGGGGTCCCACGAGCAGTACTTC.

CDR3 amino acids: CASSSGISAGEQYF. The DNA of the CDR3 is TGCGCCAGCAGCTCCGGGATCTCGGCAGGCGAGCAGTACTTC. The rearrangement uses TRBV5-1 and TRBJ2-7, with a weak D call TRBD2 (5 bases). CDR1 SGHRS and CDR2 YFSETQ come from the germline V gene. V lost 3 bases to trimming and J lost 6 bases, with 16 bases between them. The CDR3 has 14 amino acids. Full variable domain (rest looked up from reference TRBV5-1 and TRBJ2-7): KAGVTQTPRYLIKTRGQQVTLSCSPISGHRSVSWYQQTPGQGLQFLFEYFSETQRNKGNFPGRFSGRQFSNSRSEMNVSTLELGDSALYLCASSSGISAGEQYFGPGTRLTVT.